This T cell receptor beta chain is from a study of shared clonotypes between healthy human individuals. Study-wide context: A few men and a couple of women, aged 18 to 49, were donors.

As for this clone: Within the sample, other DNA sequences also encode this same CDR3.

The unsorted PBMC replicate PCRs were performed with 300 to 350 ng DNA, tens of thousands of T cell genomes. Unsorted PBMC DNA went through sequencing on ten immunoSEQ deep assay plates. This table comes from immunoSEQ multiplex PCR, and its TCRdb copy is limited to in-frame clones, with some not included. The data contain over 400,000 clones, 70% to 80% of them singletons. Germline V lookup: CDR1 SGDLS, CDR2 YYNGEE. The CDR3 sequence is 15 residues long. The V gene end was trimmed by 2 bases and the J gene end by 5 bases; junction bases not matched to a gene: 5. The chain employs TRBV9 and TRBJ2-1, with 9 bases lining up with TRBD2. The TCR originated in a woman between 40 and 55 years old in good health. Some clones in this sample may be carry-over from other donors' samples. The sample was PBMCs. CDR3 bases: TGTGCCAGCAGCGTTAGCGGGAGTGGAAACAATGAGCAGTTCTTC. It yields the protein CASSVSGSGNNEQFF.